The 22 T cell receptor beta chains below were found in one sample sequenced in a study of early T cells in non-severe SARS-CoV-2 infection. Each CDR3 protein gets one entry after TCRdb re-called the 5' RACE reads with MiXCR. The data show about 92,000 distinct CDR3 sequences, 16% seen once. Sequenced input: whole blood. These receptors were obtained from an adult who was a healthcare worker with PCR-confirmed SARS-CoV-2 infection or an uninfected control (not recorded which).

In its sample, this clonotype was seen many times. The chain uses TRBV4-1 and TRBJ2-1, with D possibly matching TRBD2 (6 bases). Germline lookup yields CDR1 MGHRA and CDR2 YSYEKL. V was clipped by 3 bases and J by 6 bases, with 12 bases between them. The CDR3 sequence is 14 residues long. The CDR3 loop reads CASSQGGPLNEQFF. The DNA of the CDR3 is TGCGCCAGCAGCCAGGGAGGCCCCCTCAATGAGCAGTTCTTC.

The J gene is TRBJ2-2, the V gene TRBV27, with D perhaps given as TRBD1 or TRBD2 (5 bases each). Germline V gives CDR1 MNHEY, CDR2 SMNVEV (reference sequence). This CDR3 is 14 amino acids long. V dropped 6 bases and J dropped 5 bases, with 13 bases sitting between them. In DNA form, the CDR3 reads TGTGCCAGCAGGCCGGGGCGCATTACCGGGGAGCTGTTTTTT. Its protein product is CASRPGRITGELFF.

This clonotype was observed many times. V is TRBV28 and J is TRBJ2-7, with TRBD2 matching over 10 bases. This CDR3 is built from 14 residues. The germline V gene encodes CDR1 MDHEN and CDR2 SYDVKM. Trimming removed 6 bases from V and 4 bases from J; junction bases left unmatched: 6. The CDR3 sequence is CASRSSGGTYEQYF. The CDR3 DNA reads as TGTGCCAGCAGATCTAGCGGGGGAACTTACGAGCAGTACTTC.

The chain recombines TRBV27 with TRBJ2-5; D is uncertain. The CDR3 sequence is 13 residues long. CDR1 is MNHEY, CDR2 SMNVEV, per germline (reference sequence). With 3 bases removed from V and 5 bases from J, the gap between germline ends came to 10 bases. Here the CDR3 DNA reads TGTGCCAGCAGTTTGGGCTACCGGGAGACCCAGTACTTC. This translates into CASSLGYRETQYF.

A few counts support this clonotype. The chain combines TRBV5-1 with TRBJ1-1; perhaps TRBD1 as D (5 bases). The CDR3 loop spans 15 amino acids. CDR1 SGHRS and CDR2 YFSETQ come from the germline V gene. V lost 0 bases and J lost 5, with 14 bases in between. CDR3 loop: CASSLGIGRTTEAFF. As DNA, the CDR3 is TGCGCCAGCAGCTTGGGGATCGGGAGGACAACTGAAGCTTTCTTT.

This clonotype was seen only a few times. The genes are TRBV2 and TRBJ2-2; 9 bases are a match to TRBD2. The CDR3 has 16 amino acids. Germline V CDR1 and CDR2: SNHLY, FYNNEI. Unmatched junction bases numbered 11, after V lost 8 bases and J lost 4 bases. The CDR3 DNA reads as TGTGCCAGCGCTCGCCTTAGCGGGAGCGCCACCGGGGAGCTGTTTTTT. The encoded protein is CASARLSGSATGELFF.

V is TRBV6-2 or TRBV6-3 and J is TRBJ2-5; 13 positions match TRBD2. The trim removed 6 bases at V and 2 bases at J, leaving 6 bases unmatched. Germline V lookup: CDR1 MNHEY, CDR2 SVGEGT. The CDR3 extends over 16 amino acids. The DNA of the CDR3 is TGTGCCAGCAGACCAGGACTAGCGGGGGAACAAGAGACCCAGTACTTC. Translation gives CASRPGLAGEQETQYF.

The genes are TRBV12-3 or TRBV12-4 and TRBJ2-7; 11 bases line up with TRBD1. CDR3 size: 14 residues. V shed 5 bases, J shed 6 bases, and the junction held 6 bases outside the gene matches. CDR3 sequence: CASSTGQGEGEQYF. The CDR3 DNA sequence: TGTGCCAGCAGTACGGGACAGGGGGAGGGCGAGCAGTACTTC.

The rearrangement links TRBV5-6 to TRBJ2-1; 8 bases match TRBD2. J was trimmed by 1 base and V by 4 bases; bases with no gene match: 4. This CDR3 region has 15 residues. Germline CDR1 SGHDT, CDR2 YYEEEE. Here the CDR3 reads CASSQGLGSYNEQFF. CDR3 bases: TGTGCCAGCAGCCAGGGACTAGGGTCCTACAATGAGCAGTTCTTC.

This clonotype turned up a few times. The chain couples TRBV29-1 to TRBJ2-1, with D perhaps being TRBD1 or TRBD2 (5 bases each). The germline gives CDR1 SQVTM, CDR2 ANQGSEA. The CDR3 is 10 amino acids. With 7 bases removed from V and 9 bases from J, the gap between germline ends came to 10 bases. CDR3 region: CSGEGLEQFF. CDR3 bases: TGCAGCGGCGAGGGGCTTGAGCAGTTCTTC.

This clonotype has just a few counts. The rearrangement joins TRBV18 to TRBJ2-3, with D maybe TRBD2 (5 bases). The CDR3 is made up of 12 amino acids. Trimming stripped 3 bases from V and 6 bases from J, with 7 bases between. The V gene's germline CDR1 is KGHSH and CDR2 LQKENI. CDR3 DNA sequence: TGTGCCAGCTCACCCTGGGAGGATACGCAGTATTTT. Encoded protein: CASSPWEDTQYF.

This clonotype was seen a handful of times. This chain connects TRBV20-1 to TRBJ2-1; 11 nucleotides line up with TRBD2. J lost 8 bases, V lost 2 bases, and 8 bases had no gene match. CDR1 and CDR2 (germline): DFQATT, SNEGSKA (reference sequence). The CDR3 extends over 15 amino acids. The CDR3, as DNA: TGCAGTGCTAGATATAGCGGGAGGGCCGTCCATGAGCAGTTCTTC. Encoded protein: CSARYSGRAVHEQFF.

The sample holds a few counts of this clonotype. This rearrangement joins TRBV28 to TRBJ2-1; D ambiguous. V was pared by 1 base and J by 10 bases, with 5 bases between. Germline CDR1 reads MDHEN; CDR2 reads SYDVKM. The CDR3 runs to 11 residues. CDR3 sequence reads: CASSLLGEQFF. The CDR3 region has the DNA TGTGCCAGCAGTTTATTAGGGGAGCAGTTCTTC.

The chain couples TRBV5-1 to TRBJ2-7; TRBD1 aligns across 7 bases. J gave up 0 bases and V 1 base, and 10 bases lay outside the gene matches. Germline CDR1 and CDR2: SGHRS and YFSETQ. The CDR3 spans 17 residues. CDR3: CASSLWVPRDSSYEQYF. The CDR3 nucleotides read TGCGCCAGCAGCTTGTGGGTACCGAGGGACAGCTCCTACGAGCAGTACTTC.

The chain is built from TRBV7-9 and TRBJ2-1, with TRBD2 identical over 8 bases. The germline CDR1 and CDR2 sequences are SEHNR and FQNEAQ (reference sequence). V was pared by 5 bases and J by 7 bases, with 10 bases of the junction left unmatched. The CDR3 totals 15 residues. In DNA, the CDR3 is TGTGCCAGCAGCCCTACTAGCGGAGCGGGAAATGAGCAGTTCTTC. Translation: CASSPTSGAGNEQFF.

The chain combines TRBV7-9 with TRBJ2-7; D gene uncertain. Trimming took 4 bases from V and 3 from J, leaving 16 bases between them. The CDR3 totals 15 residues. Germline values: CDR1 SEHNR, CDR2 FQNEAQ (reference sequence). The CDR3 DNA sequence: TGTGCCAGCAGCTCCCACCCCAGTACCCTCTACGAGCAGTACTTC. This gives the protein CASSSHPSTLYEQYF.

This clonotype was detected a few times. This chain connects TRBV3-1 to TRBJ2-1; 12 bases are shared with TRBD2. This CDR3 comprises 16 residues. V shed 5 bases, J shed 5 bases, and the junction held 7 bases outside the gene matches. The germline gives CDR1 LGHDT, CDR2 YNNKEL (reference sequence). CDR3 region: CASSFPGLAGDNEQFF. DNA for the CDR3: TGTGCCAGCAGCTTCCCGGGACTAGCGGGTGACAATGAGCAGTTCTTC.

This clonotype was detected only a few times. The V gene is TRBV7-2, the J gene TRBJ1-2; the D is unclear. The CDR3 covers 13 residues. Trimming pared 3 bases from V and 4 bases from J, leaving 9 bases between. CDR1 and CDR2 from the germline V gene are SGHTA and FQGNSA. This CDR3 is CASSFNSPYGYTF. For the CDR3, the DNA is TGTGCCAGCAGCTTTAACAGCCCCTATGGCTACACCTTC.

This clonotype has only a few counts. This sequence joins TRBV20-1 and TRBJ1-1; 9 nucleotides align to TRBD1. This CDR3 comprises 16 residues. Germline CDR1 and CDR2: DFQATT and SNEGSKA (reference sequence). V lost 1 base and J lost 4; bases outside the gene matches: 10. The CDR3 DNA reads as TGCAGTGCTAGAGGGGACAGGGCTTATCGGGGCACTGAAGCTTTCTTT. It is translated as CSARGDRAYRGTEAFF.

This clonotype was seen a handful of times. The rearrangement uses TRBV5-1 and TRBJ1-1; D unresolved. V lost 4 bases and J 2 bases, leaving 15 bases between the germline ends. Germline-derived CDR1 and CDR2 are SGHRS and YFSETQ. The CDR3 runs 15 residues. The CDR3 DNA is TGCGCCAGCAGCGCCAGTGGAGCATCAAACACTGAAGCTTTCTTT. Amino acid sequence: CASSASGASNTEAFF.

The chain links TRBV5-4 to TRBJ2-7; no definite D call. The CDR3 has 12 residues. Germline CDR1 SGHNT, CDR2 YYREEE (reference sequence). The ends were cut back, 6 bases at V and 4 bases at J, with 11 bases in the middle. CDR3 loop: CASTNERYEQYF. CDR3 DNA sequence: TGTGCCAGCACAAACGAGAGGTACGAGCAGTACTTC. Filled out from reference TRBV5-4 and TRBJ2-7, the complete variable domain reads ETGVTQSPTHLIKTRGQQVTLRCSSQSGHNTVSWYQQALGQGPQFIFQYYREEENGRGNFPPRFSGLQFPNYSSELNVNALELDDSALYLCASTNERYEQYFGPGTRLTVT.

A note on this clonotype: The junction departs from the called germline gene at one end, perhaps through a read error. The genes are TRBV6-2 or TRBV6-3 and TRBJ2-3, with a weak D call TRBD2 (5 bases). This CDR3 has 16 amino acids. Germline-derived CDR1 and CDR2 are MNHEY and SVGEGT. CDR3 in amino acids: CASSPGFEPSTDTQFF. The CDR3 DNA is TGTGCCAGCAGCCCCGGATTCGAGCCTAGCACAGATACGCAGTTTTTT.